These T cell receptor beta chains were read from a single sample in a study. TCRdb re-derived calls from the 5' RACE reads in MiXCR, one entry per CDR3 protein. The table has about 50,000 distinct CDR3 sequences, about 28% seen once. The sample was naive CD4+ T cells sorted from blood. These receptors were taken from a female donor with breast cancer. Each CDR3 is given with its conserved first and last residue. D genes are given only for firm matches. Clone size appears in some rows only: once, few, many, or a class for an expanded clone.

13 . few TRBJ2-7 TRBV15 CATSRDPTYEQYF TGTGCCACCAGCAGAGATCCTACCTACGAGCAGTACTTC
13 TRBD1 few TRBJ1-6 TRBV7-9 CASSFDRDSPLHF TGTGCCAGCAGCTTCGACAGGGATTCACCCCTCCACTTT
13 . . TRBJ2-1 TRBV6-5 CTSRRGENNEQFF TGTACCAGCCGGCGAGGAGAAAATAATGAGCAGTTCTTC
14 . . TRBJ1-1 TRBV12-3/TRBV12-4 CASSLAGSNTEAFF TGTGCCAGCAGTTTAGCAGGTTCGAACACTGAAGCTTTCTTT
15 . few TRBJ2-3 TRBV20-1 CSAQKRAGRTDTQYF TGCAGTGCTCAGAAAAGGGCGGGGCGCACAGATACGCAGTATTTT
14 . few TRBJ2-7 TRBV18 CASSLVADSYEQYF TGTGCCAGCTCACTCGTCGCGGACTCCTACGAGCAGTACTTC
13 TRBD1 many TRBJ1-2 TRBV20-1 CSARGQGAHGYTF TGCAGTGCTAGAGGACAGGGGGCGCATGGCTACACCTTC
14 TRBD2 . TRBJ2-1 TRBV20-1 CSAIPGTTDNEQFF TGCAGTGCTATTCCCGGGACTACAGACAATGAGCAGTTCTTC
14 TRBD1 few TRBJ2-5 TRBV5-1 CASSTGQGEETQYF TGCGCCAGCAGCACGGGACAGGGAGAAGAGACCCAGTACTTC
14 . few TRBJ2-5 TRBV4-2 CASSQGRGDETQYF TGTGCCAGCAGCCAAGGCAGGGGAGACGAGACCCAGTACTTC
10 . few TRBJ2-7 TRBV29-1 CSGGDGEQYF TGCAGCGGTGGGGACGGCGAGCAGTACTTC
17 . many TRBJ2-5 TRBV5-6 CASSFGASGQLQETQYF TGTGCCAGCAGCTTTGGGGCTAGCGGACAGCTCCAAGAGACCCAGTACTTC
14 TRBD2 few TRBJ2-5 TRBV20-1 CSASGRALSETQYF TGCAGTGCTAGCGGGAGGGCCCTCTCTGAGACCCAGTACTTC
15 . few TRBJ1-1 TRBV29-1 CSGGGGWAMNTEAFF TGCAGCGGGGGGGGTGGATGGGCAATGAACACTGAAGCTTTCTTT
12 TRBD1 . TRBJ1-1 TRBV5-4 CASSGRGTEAFF TGTGCCAGCAGCGGCAGGGGGACTGAAGCTTTCTTT
14 . . TRBJ2-7 TRBV13 CASSLPGGSYEQYF TGTGCCAGCAGCCTCCCTGGCGGGTCCTACGAGCAGTACTTC
15 TRBD1 few TRBJ2-7 TRBV20-1 CSARDFQGVAYEQYF TGCAGTGCTAGAGATTTTCAGGGGGTGGCCTACGAGCAGTACTTC
15 . few TRBJ2-7 TRBV6-1 CASSVNRLSSYEQYF TGTGCCAGCAGTGTTAACCGACTAAGCTCCTACGAGCAGTACTTC
11 . . TRBJ1-4 TRBV3-1 CASRRGEKLFF TGTGCCAGCAGGAGAGGAGAAAAACTGTTTTTT
13 TRBD1 once TRBJ2-7 TRBV2 CASSSQGFNEQYF TGTGCCAGCAGTTCACAGGGGTTCAACGAGCAGTACTTC
15 . few TRBJ2-2 TRBV7-7 CASSPIGQTTGELFF TGTGCTAGCAGCCCGATCGGCCAGACCACCGGGGAGCTGTTTTTT
16 TRBD1 few TRBJ1-6 TRBV5-1 CASSWDRVENNSPLHF TGCGCCAGCAGCTGGGACAGGGTCGAGAATAATTCACCCCTCCACTTT
14 . few TRBJ1-2 TRBV6-1 CASSELWSSYGYTF TGTGCCAGCAGTGAACTCTGGTCCTCATATGGCTACACCTTC
15 TRBD1 . TRBJ2-3 TRBV5-1 CASSLTGAMTDTQYF TGCGCCAGCAGCTTGACAGGGGCGATGACAGATACGCAGTATTTT
13 . few TRBJ2-1 TRBV7-6 CASSSFSGPEQFF TGTGCCAGCAGCTCCTTTTCGGGGCCTGAGCAGTTCTTC
15 TRBD1 . TRBJ1-4 TRBV7-9 CASSPTTGTNEKLFF TGTGCCAGCAGCCCTACGACAGGGACGAATGAAAAACTGTTTTTT
13 . . TRBJ1-6 TRBV20-1 CSARTGGWSPLHF TGCAGTGCTAGGACGGGGGGCTGGTCACCCCTCCACTTT
13 TRBD1 . TRBJ1-1 TRBV29-1 CSVAVGQRTEAFF TGCAGCGTTGCCGTGGGACAGAGGACTGAAGCTTTCTTT
14 . once TRBJ2-7 TRBV12-3/TRBV12-4 CASSLGGPSYEQYF TGTGCCAGCAGTTTAGGGGGGCCCTCCTACGAGCAGTACTTC
15 TRBD2 few TRBJ2-7 TRBV20-1 CSARDSRTSGREQYF TGCAGTGCTAGAGATAGTAGGACTAGCGGGAGAGAGCAGTACTTC
14 TRBD2 many TRBJ2-1 TRBV7-3 CASSGTSGYNEQFF TGTGCCAGCAGCGGGACTAGCGGATACAATGAGCAGTTCTTC
16 . few TRBJ2-2 TRBV5-1 CASSLESLGNTGELFF TGCGCCAGCAGCTTGGAGTCGCTGGGGAACACCGGGGAGCTGTTTTTT
14 . . TRBJ1-1 TRBV5-1 CASSLDKSTTEAFF TGCGCCAGCAGCTTGGATAAATCGACCACTGAAGCTTTCTTT
14 . . TRBJ1-5 TRBV30 CAWSGAGGHQPQHF TGTGCCTGGAGTGGGGCAGGTGGGCATCAGCCCCAGCATTTT
15 . . TRBJ2-7 TRBV5-6 CASRRRGQRSYEQYF TGTGCCAGCAGACGGCGGGGGCAGCGCTCCTACGAGCAGTACTTC
12 TRBD1 . TRBJ2-7 TRBV27 CASSWTGGEQYF TGTGCCAGCAGTTGGACAGGTGGCGAGCAGTACTTC
14 . many TRBJ1-2 TRBV9 CASSGTRGLYGYTF TGTGCCAGCAGCGGGACGAGGGGGTTATATGGCTACACCTTC
13 TRBD1 . TRBJ1-1 TRBV12-3/TRBV12-4 CASSRSGQARAFF TGTGCCAGCAGCCGATCAGGACAGGCCCGAGCTTTCTTT
12 . few TRBJ2-5 TRBV6-6 CASGSGGETQYF TGTGCCAGCGGTTCGGGTGGGGAGACCCAGTACTTC
13 TRBD2 many TRBJ2-3 TRBV6-2/TRBV6-3 CASNRLAGTTQYF TGTGCCAGCAACAGACTAGCGGGGACTACGCAGTATTTT
13 . . TRBJ2-5 TRBV20-1 CSAARDLQETQYF TGCAGTGCCGCCCGGGACCTCCAAGAGACCCAGTACTTC